Below, 30 T cell receptor beta chains from the same sample are listed, as sequenced in a study of T-cell reconstitution after alpha-beta-depleted transplantation in children. TCRbeta library preparation incorporated unique molecular identifiers. TCRdb ran MiXCR on the PCR reads and lists one entry per CDR3 protein. The data hold around 580,000 distinct CDR3 sequences, with 23% observed a single time. The material was PBMCs, mostly from graft donor cells, obtained 360 days after TCRalphabeta/CD19-depleted stem cell transplant. The receptor set was obtained from a boy under two years old who had a stem cell transplant for acute myeloid leukemia, so the T cells may come from the graft donor.

This clonotype was found many times. This chain uses TRBV7-3 with TRBJ2-5; D tentatively reads TRBD1 or TRBD2 (5 bases each). Looked up from germline, CDR1 is SGHTA and CDR2 is FQGTGA. Trimming took off 5 bases at V and 3 bases at J, with 22 bases between the two ends. This CDR3 has 17 amino acids. Here the CDR3 reads CASSSGLTGPQKETQYF. CDR3 sequence (DNA): TGTGCCAGCAGCAGCGGCTTAACGGGACCGCAGAAAGAGACCCAGTACTTC.

This clonotype was counted only a few times. CDR3 DNA sequence: TGCAGCGTTGACGGTCAGCCCGGCACTGAAGCTTTCTTT. As protein: CSVDGQPGTEAFF. V gene TRBV29-1 combines with J gene TRBJ1-1; D not certain. CDR1 SQVTM and CDR2 ANQGSEA come from the germline V gene. V was pared by 3 bases and J by 4 bases, with 12 bases between. The CDR3 consists of 13 residues.

The rearrangement uses TRBV5-5 and TRBJ2-7; 10 bases are a match to TRBD1. This CDR3 has 17 amino acids. Per germline, CDR1 SGHKS and CDR2 YYEKEE (reference sequence). Unmatched junction bases numbered 7, after V lost 0 bases and J lost 1 base. This chain's CDR3 is CASSLVVGQGLSYEQYF. The DNA for the CDR3 is TGTGCCAGCAGCTTGGTCGTGGGACAGGGGTTGTCCTACGAGCAGTACTTC.

The CDR3, as DNA: TGCGCCAGCAGCTGGGGACAGGGGGAGACCCAGTACTTC. Protein: CASSWGQGETQYF. This chain joins TRBV5-1 and TRBJ2-5; the match to TRBD1 covers 10 bases. Germline CDR1 SGHRS, CDR2 YFSETQ. V lost 3 bases to trimming and J lost 5 bases; unmatched junction nucleotides: 1. The CDR3 contains 13 residues.

The CDR3 DNA sequence: TGTGCCACCAGCAGATCCATTCGAGGGCAGGGTGAAAAACTGTTTTTT. Translating gives CATSRSIRGQGEKLFF. The rearrangement links TRBV15 to TRBJ1-4; D possibly corresponds to TRBD1 (5 bases). The V end was cut by 2 bases, the J end by 7 bases, with 17 bases between. CDR3 size: 16 residues. CDR1 is LNHNV, CDR2 YYDKDF, per germline (reference sequence).

This clonotype was recorded at least ten times. This chain links TRBV2 with TRBJ1-2; TRBD1 is a possible D gene (6 bases). The CDR3 contains 15 residues. V lost 8 bases and J lost 2, with 18 bases in between. The germline gives CDR1 SNHLY, CDR2 FYNNEI. The CDR3 bases are TGTGCCAGCCTCCCCCAGGGAGGGGGGAACTATGGCTACACCTTC. Protein sequence: CASLPQGGGNYGYTF.

The V gene is TRBV7-2, the J gene TRBJ2-7, with TRBD1 as a possible D gene (5 bases). Trimming shortened V by 5 bases and J by 5 bases, and 10 bases separated the two germline ends. This CDR3 region has 12 residues. Germline V gene data show CDR1 as SGHTA and CDR2 as FQGNSA. The CDR3 is CASSLDRNEQYF. The CDR3 nucleotides are TGTGCCAGCAGCCTCGACAGAAACGAGCAGTACTTC.

The chain is built from TRBV20-1 and TRBJ2-3; no clear D. V was trimmed by 1 base and J by 1 base, leaving 9 bases between them. This CDR3 is built from 14 residues. Germline V gives CDR1 DFQATT, CDR2 SNEGSKA (reference sequence). CDR3 in amino acids: CSARVQGRTDTQYF. DNA for the CDR3: TGCAGTGCTAGAGTACAAGGTCGCACAGATACGCAGTATTTT.

The count of this clonotype is one. The gene calls are TRBV9 and TRBJ2-3; TRBD1 is a possible D gene (6 bases). The ends were cut back, 7 bases at V and 1 base at J, with 13 bases in the middle. The CDR3 consists of 14 residues. CDR1 is SGDLS and CDR2 is YYNGEE in the germline V gene. The CDR3 region has the DNA TGTGCCAGCCGAGGGGGAGCCCGCACAGATACGCAGTATTTT. Its protein product is CASRGGARTDTQYF.

This clonotype has more than one count but fewer than ten. This chain joins TRBV6-6 and TRBJ2-3, with 7 positions matching TRBD1. V lost 8 bases, J lost 6 bases, and 5 bases stayed unmatched. CDR3 size: 12 residues. Germline assignment: CDR1 MNHNY and CDR2 SVGAGI (reference sequence). The CDR3 is CASEGAPDTQYF. The CDR3 coding sequence is TGTGCCAGCGAGGGGGCACCGGATACGCAGTATTTT.

J is TRBJ1-2 and V is TRBV20-1; D uncertain. The CDR3 runs 14 residues. Trimming removed 5 bases from V and 4 bases from J, with 17 bases in between. Per the germline V gene, CDR1 is DFQATT and CDR2 is SNEGSKA (reference sequence). The CDR3 bases are TGCAGTGCTTCGTTTCAAGTGCAAACCTATGGCTACACCTTC. Translating it yields CSASFQVQTYGYTF.

This clonotype was seen more than once but under ten times. The chain uses TRBV24-1 and TRBJ1-2, with a tentative D call TRBD1 (5 bases). The CDR3 is 14 amino acids. V lost 4 bases, J lost 2 bases, and 10 bases lay in between. CDR1 and CDR2 (germline): KGHDR, SFDVKD. Here the CDR3 reads CATSDLDTNYGYTF. DNA for the CDR3: TGTGCCACCAGTGACCTGGACACAAACTATGGCTACACCTTC.

This chain connects TRBV20-1 to TRBJ1-1; no definite D call. Germline-derived CDR1 and CDR2 are DFQATT and SNEGSKA (reference sequence). V was pared by 4 bases and J by 1 base, with 16 bases between. This CDR3 comprises 15 residues. CDR3 amino acids: CSATSPWPKNTEAFF. CDR3 bases: TGCAGTGCTACCTCGCCGTGGCCGAAGAACACTGAAGCTTTCTTT.

This clonotype occurred a few times. The chain has TRBV18 and TRBJ2-3; possibly TRBD1 for D (6 bases). This CDR3 contains 16 residues. Germline assignment: CDR1 KGHSH and CDR2 LQKENI. Deletions cut 5 bases from V and 1 base from J, with 16 bases between. CDR3 amino acids: CASSSQGTSGTDTQYF. As DNA, the CDR3 is TGTGCCAGCTCATCCCAGGGGACCTCTGGCACAGATACGCAGTATTTT.

The gene calls are TRBV5-4 and TRBJ2-3; D uncertain. The germline CDR1 and CDR2 sequences are SGHNT and YYREEE (reference sequence). There are 15 residues in the CDR3. V lost 0 bases, J lost 3 bases, and 11 bases lay in between. The CDR3 loop reads CASSLVAGITDTQYF. CDR3 in DNA: TGTGCCAGCAGCTTGGTGGCAGGTATTACAGATACGCAGTATTTT.

This clonotype showed up many times. The gene calls are TRBV20-1 and TRBJ2-7, with TRBD2 matching 14 bases. The CDR3 length is 14 residues. Germline CDR1 DFQATT, CDR2 SNEGSKA (reference sequence). V gave up 2 bases and J gave up 6 bases; unmatched junction bases: 3. CDR3 amino acids: CSARPGLAGGEQYV. Written as DNA, the CDR3 is TGCAGTGCTAGACCCGGACTAGCGGGAGGCGAGCAGTACGTC.

The genes are TRBV12-5 and TRBJ2-7; D is perhaps TRBD1 (5 bases). Trimming shortened V by 3 bases and J by 3 bases, and 6 bases separated the two germline ends. Germline loops: CDR1 LGHNT, CDR2 FRNRAP. This CDR3 has 12 amino acids. For the CDR3, the DNA is TGTGCTAGTGGTTTCGACAGCTACGAGCAGTACTTC. Translating it yields CASGFDSYEQYF.

This clonotype was detected many times. V is TRBV12-3 or TRBV12-4 and J is TRBJ2-7, with 9 bases matching TRBD1. The junction had 2 bases not matched to a gene; V was cut back by 4 bases and J by 1 base. This CDR3 has 14 residues. This CDR3 is CASSSGTGSYEQYF. The CDR3 bases are TGTGCCAGCAGTTCCGGGACAGGGTCCTACGAGCAGTACTTC.

The sample holds a few counts of this clonotype. The chain recombines TRBV7-2 with TRBJ1-5; 8 nucleotides match TRBD1. V lost 1 base to trimming and J lost 4 bases; unmatched junction nucleotides: 3. The germline V gene has CDR1 SGHTA and CDR2 FQGNSA. The CDR3 extends over 15 amino acids. The CDR3 nucleotides read TGTGCCAGCAGCTTAGGGACAGGGCTAAATCAGCCCCAGCATTTT. Its translation is CASSLGTGLNQPQHF.

The V and J genes are TRBV5-5 and TRBJ2-2, with D perhaps TRBD2 (6 bases). Trimming pared 0 bases from V and 4 bases from J, leaving 13 bases between. CDR3 size: 16 residues. Germline lookup yields CDR1 SGHKS and CDR2 YYEKEE (reference sequence). CDR3 loop: CASSLEPGRTTGELFF. The CDR3 DNA reads TGTGCCAGCAGCTTGGAGCCAGGGAGGACCACCGGGGAGCTGTTTTTT.

This clonotype was detected ten times or more. This chain joins TRBV7-2 and TRBJ2-5; D might be TRBD1 or TRBD2, each matching 6 bases. Germline assignment: CDR1 SGHTA and CDR2 FQGNSA. The CDR3 is made up of 15 amino acids. The V end was cut by 1 base, the J end by 0 bases, with 9 bases between. CDR3 in DNA: TGTGCCAGCAGCTTAGGCGGGACATACCAAGAGACCCAGTACTTC. Protein sequence: CASSLGGTYQETQYF.

Concerning this clonotype: A read error may explain this, as a much larger clone is one base away. The V and J genes are TRBV7-9 and TRBJ2-3; D is unresolved. Germline assignment: CDR1 SEHNR and CDR2 FQNEAQ (reference sequence). The CDR3 runs 13 residues. V was clipped by 3 bases and J by 4 bases, with 8 bases between them. This chain's CDR3 is CASSFGLSDTQYF. The CDR3 DNA reads TGTGCCAGCAGCTTTGGGCTCTCAGATACGCAGTATTTT.

V is TRBV7-9 and J is TRBJ2-3; D gene ambiguous. The CDR3 runs to 14 residues. Germline CDR1 SEHNR, CDR2 FQNEAQ (reference sequence). V was cut by 4 bases and J by 1 base, with 9 bases left in between. The CDR3 DNA sequence: TGTGCCAGCAGCTGGGGAATTGGCACAGATACGCAGTATTTT. It encodes CASSWGIGTDTQYF.

On this clonotype itself: This may stem from a read error, because a much larger clone lies one nucleotide away. This rearrangement joins TRBV27 to TRBJ1-5; D is ambiguous. The germline CDR1 and CDR2 sequences are MNHEY and SMNVEV (reference sequence). The CDR3 extends over 16 amino acids. Trimming cost V 3 bases and J 4 bases, with 16 bases left between them. CDR3 nucleotides: TGTGCCAGCAGTTTCAAATCGGATGATCAGAATCAGCCCCAGCATTTT. It yields the protein CASSFKSDDQNQPQHF.

The chain carries TRBV5-8 and TRBJ2-7; the match to TRBD1 covers 8 bases. With V trimmed by 1 base and J by 0 bases, 3 bases remained unmatched. CDR1 SGHTS and CDR2 YDEGEE come from the germline V gene. The CDR3 has 15 residues. This CDR3 reads CASSLLQGASYEQYV. CDR3 bases: TGTGCCAGCAGCTTGCTGCAGGGGGCCTCCTACGAGCAGTACGTC.

The chain combines TRBV28 with TRBJ1-1, with 9 bases fitting TRBD1. The CDR3 has 15 amino acids. Germline CDR1 and CDR2: MDHEN and SYDVKM. Trimming cost V 7 bases and J 7 bases; bases outside gene matches: 13. Here the CDR3 DNA reads TGTGCCAGCACCTTACAGGGGGCAAGGAACGGTGAAGCTTTCTTT. Translation gives CASTLQGARNGEAFF.

The gene calls are TRBV6-2 or TRBV6-3 and TRBJ2-1; 8 bases map to TRBD2. CDR3 length equals 15 residues. With V trimmed by 6 bases and J by 5 bases, 9 bases remained unmatched. Germline V gene sequence: CDR1 MNHEY, CDR2 SVGEGT. Here the CDR3 reads CASSPTGTRNNEQFF. The CDR3 bases are TGTGCCAGCAGCCCAACCGGGACTAGGAACAATGAGCAGTTCTTC.

This chain links TRBV18 with TRBJ1-6, with D perhaps TRBD1 (6 bases). The germline gives CDR1 KGHSH, CDR2 LQKENI. The CDR3 covers 17 residues. V lost 3 bases to trimming and J lost 5 bases, with 17 bases between them. The CDR3 sequence: CASSPGGPGQNNSPLHF. The CDR3 coding sequence is TGTGCCAGCTCACCCGGGGGTCCAGGACAGAATAATTCACCCCTCCACTTT.

The chain carries TRBV5-1 and TRBJ2-1, with 7 nucleotides matching TRBD1. The germline CDR1 and CDR2 sequences are SGHRS and YFSETQ. The ends lost 3 bases at V and 6 bases at J; junction bases unmatched: 3. This CDR3 contains 13 residues. The DNA for the CDR3 is TGCGCCAGCAGCTCCCGGGACAGCAATGAGCAGTTCTTC. It encodes CASSSRDSNEQFF.

Ten or more counts support this clonotype. The chain recombines TRBV20-1 with TRBJ1-5; 8 bases line up with TRBD1. This CDR3 is 16 amino acids long. With V trimmed by 5 bases and J by 4 bases, 13 bases remained unmatched. Per the germline V gene, CDR1 is DFQATT and CDR2 is SNEGSKA (reference sequence). The CDR3 bases are TGCAGTGCTTGGATAATCGGGACAGGTGGGAATCAGCCCCAGCATTTT. Translating gives CSAWIIGTGGNQPQHF.